One TCR beta chain is described in this entry. The data derive from a study of OX40 agonist ivuxolimab in advanced cancers. Overall study context: Subjects had a mean age of around 60 years, with a range of 23 to 79; around 80% were male.

TCRdb's table, derived via immunoSEQ multiplex PCR, lists solely in-frame clones and lacks some. The sample carries about 31,000 clones, approximately 86% recorded once. The CDR3 contains 14 residues. The germline V gene has CDR1 MNHEY and CDR2 SMNVEV (reference sequence). V dropped 8 bases and J dropped 2 bases, with 14 bases sitting between them. The TCR was taken from an adult with an advanced solid tumor such as melanoma, head and neck, liver or kidney cancer. V usage is TRBV27 and J usage is TRBJ2-3, with D possibly TRBD2 on 5 matching bases. The source material was CD4+ or CD8+ T cells sorted from blood, sampled in a trial of the OX40 agonist ivuxolimab. The CDR3, as DNA: TGTGCCAGCGCCCCCCTCGGGGACACAGATACGCAGTATTTT. This translates into CASAPLGDTDTQYF.